This T cell receptor (beta chain) was documented in a study of human T cells and chemical hapten exposure. This clonotype was found many times. The antigen remains unidentified. TCRdb analysed the RACE reads with MiXCR anew, one entry per CDR3 protein. Here the sample spans around 300,000 distinct CDR3 sequences, approximately 7.5% being singletons. The time point was: pre-sensitization, week 0. Treatment indicated: therapeutic diphenylcyclopropenone sensitization with weekly scalp DPC. V lost 6 bases, J lost 0 bases, and 9 bases lay in between. The CDR3 loop spans 14 amino acids. Whole-study findings and limits: DPC sensitization left the count of TCRs above 1 in 1000 unchanged.

The source material was whole blood, sampled in connection with sensitization to the hapten diphenylcyclopropenone (DPC). This TCR derives from a man aged 18 to 29 with alopecia areata. Some clones in this sample may be carry-over from other donors' samples. The chain couples TRBV12-3 or TRBV12-4 to TRBJ1-5; D is unresolved. CDR3 DNA sequence: TGTGCCAGCAGCTTTGGCAATAGCAATCAGCCCCAGCATTTT. It codes for CASSFGNSNQPQHF.